Reported below is one TCR beta chain. cDNA came from about 0.5 to 1 ug RNA primed by random hexamers. immunoSEQ multiplex PCR amplified TCR beta CDR3 across 54 Vbeta, 13 Jbeta. MiXCR, applied by TCRdb to the immunoSEQ multiplex PCR reads, yields one record per CDR3 protein. Of 110,000 or so distinct CDR3 sequences in the sample, roughly 94% were seen once. The ends were cut back, 3 bases at V and 3 bases at J, with 5 bases in the middle. This CDR3 comprises 12 residues. Germline CDR1 is KGHSH and CDR2 is LQKENI. Sequencing of TCR beta was carried out in blood CD8+ and CD4+ T cells. This entry is derived from a study of CD8 T cells in Susac syndrome.

Sequenced: CD4+ T cells from PBMCs. This chain connects TRBV18 to TRBJ2-5; D is unclear. This sequence originates from a human donor in good health. Written as DNA, the CDR3 is TGTGCCAGCTCACCTACTGAAGAGACCCAGTACTTC. Its protein is CASSPTEETQYF. The full variable domain, completed using reference TRBV18 and TRBJ2-5, is NAGVMQNPRHLVRRRGQEARLRCSPMKGHSHVYWYRQLPEEGLKFMVYLQKENIIDESGMPKERFSAEFPKEGPSILRIQQVVRGDSAAYFCASSPTEETQYFGPGTRLLVL.